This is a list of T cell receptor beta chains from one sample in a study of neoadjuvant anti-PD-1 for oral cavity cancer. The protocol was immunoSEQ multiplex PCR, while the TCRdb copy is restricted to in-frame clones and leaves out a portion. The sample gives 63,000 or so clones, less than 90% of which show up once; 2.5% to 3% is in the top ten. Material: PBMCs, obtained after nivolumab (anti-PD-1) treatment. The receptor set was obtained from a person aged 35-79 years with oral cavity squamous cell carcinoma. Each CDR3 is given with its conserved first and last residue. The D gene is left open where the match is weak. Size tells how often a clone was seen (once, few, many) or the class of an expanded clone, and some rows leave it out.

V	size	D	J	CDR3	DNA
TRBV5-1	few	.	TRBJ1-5	CASSLSGVSNQPQHF	TGCGCCAGCAGCTTGTCAGGGGTTAGCAATCAGCCCCAGCATTTT
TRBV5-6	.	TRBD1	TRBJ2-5	CASSPTGVGETQYF	TGTGCCAGCAGCCCGACAGGGGTGGGGGAGACCCAGTACTTC
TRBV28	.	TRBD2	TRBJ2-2	CASSLGLGGRQLFF	TGTGCCAGCAGTTTAGGGCTTGGCGGGAGGCAGCTGTTTTTT
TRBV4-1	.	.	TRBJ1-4	CASSQAVNEKLFF	TGCGCCAGCAGCCAAGCCGTAAATGAAAAACTGTTTTTT
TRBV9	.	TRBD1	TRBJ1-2	CASSVDNRGGGYTF	TGTGCCAGCAGCGTAGACAACAGGGGCGGCGGCTACACCTTC
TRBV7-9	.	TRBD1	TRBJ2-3	CASSLQDRGLRTDTQYF	TGTGCCAGCAGCCTACAAGACAGGGGATTGCGCACAGATACGCAGTATTTT
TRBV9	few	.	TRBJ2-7	CASSPKRLGEQYF	TGTGCCAGCAGTCCGAAGAGGCTGGGCGAGCAGTACTTC
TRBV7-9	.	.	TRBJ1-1	CASSSRRAGYMNTEAFF	TGTGCCAGCAGCTCGCGTAGGGCAGGATACATGAACACTGAAGCTTTCTTT
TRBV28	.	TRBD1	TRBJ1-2	CASRRQGPLFGYTF	TGTGCCAGCAGGAGACAGGGGCCCTTATTTGGCTACACCTTC
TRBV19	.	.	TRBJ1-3	CASSIPPATGFGNTIYF	TGTGCCAGTAGTATACCGCCCGCGACAGGATTTGGAAACACCATATATTTT
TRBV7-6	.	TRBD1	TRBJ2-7	CASSLRWQGDEQYF	TGTGCCAGCAGCTTAAGGTGGCAGGGGGACGAGCAGTACTTC
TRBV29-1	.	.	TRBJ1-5	CSVRGSGNQPQHF	TGCAGCGTTCGAGGGAGCGGCAATCAGCCCCAGCATTTT
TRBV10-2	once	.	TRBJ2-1	CASSTRWGMTNEQFF	TGCGCCAGCAGTACTAGATGGGGTATGACCAATGAGCAGTTCTTC
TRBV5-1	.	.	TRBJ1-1	CASSLAPTRLNMNTEAFF	TGCGCCAGCAGCTTGGCTCCGACTCGCCTCAATATGAACACTGAAGCTTTCTTT
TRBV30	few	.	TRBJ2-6	CAWSNGANVLTF	TGTGCCTGGAGTAATGGGGCCAACGTCCTGACTTTC
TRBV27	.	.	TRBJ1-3	CASSRGVSGNTIYF	TGTGCCAGCAGTCGAGGGGTGTCCGGAAACACCATATATTTT
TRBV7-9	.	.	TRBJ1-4	CASSLDNWDEKLFF	TGTGCCAGCAGCTTAGACAATTGGGACGAAAAACTGTTTTTT
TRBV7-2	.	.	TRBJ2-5	CASSLVSQETQYF	TGTGCCAGCAGCTTAGTAAGCCAAGAGACCCAGTACTTC
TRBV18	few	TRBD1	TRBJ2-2	CASSKPGTGARIGELFF	TGTGCCAGCTCAAAACCCGGGACAGGGGCAAGAATCGGGGAGCTGTTTTTT
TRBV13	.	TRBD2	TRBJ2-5	CASSRPLAGETQYF	TGTGCCAGCAGCCGTCCCCTAGCGGGAGAGACCCAGTACTTC
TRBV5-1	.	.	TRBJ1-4	CASSVANEKLFF	TGCGCCAGCAGCGTGGCGAATGAAAAACTGTTTTTT
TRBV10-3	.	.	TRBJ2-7	CAISSGRHAREQYF	TGTGCCATCTCTTCTGGGCGCCACGCTCGGGAGCAGTACTTC
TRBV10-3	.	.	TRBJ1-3	CAIKGSDNGNTIYF	TGTGCCATCAAAGGATCGGATAATGGAAACACCATATATTTT
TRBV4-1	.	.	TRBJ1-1	CASSRRSGVNTEAFF	TGCGCCAGCAGCCGCCGAAGCGGGGTGAACACTGAAGCTTTCTTT
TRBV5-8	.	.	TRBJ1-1	CASSFGQGLMNTEAFF	TGTGCCAGCAGCTTTGGGCAGGGACTCATGAACACTGAAGCTTTCTTT
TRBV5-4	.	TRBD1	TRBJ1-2	CASVSMGQEYYGYTF	TGTGCCAGCGTTAGTATGGGACAGGAGTACTATGGCTACACCTTC
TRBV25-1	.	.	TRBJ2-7	CASSRGYEQYF	TGTGCCAGCAGTCGGGGTTACGAGCAGTACTTC
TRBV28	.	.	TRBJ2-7	CASMTAGEVSKQYF	TGTGCCAGCATGACGGCGGGCGAAGTATCCAAGCAGTACTTC
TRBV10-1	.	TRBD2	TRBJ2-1	CASKAGTSGDNEQFF	TGCGCCAGCAAAGCCGGGACTAGCGGGGACAATGAGCAGTTCTTC
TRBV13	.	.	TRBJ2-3	CASSLPGTDTQYF	TGTGCCAGCAGCTTACCTGGCACAGATACGCAGTATTTT
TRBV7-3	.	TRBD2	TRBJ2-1	CASSFSQREGYNEQFF	TGTGCCAGCAGCTTCTCCCAGCGGGAGGGGTACAATGAGCAGTTCTTC
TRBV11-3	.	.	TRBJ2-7	CASSFLGGSSYEQYF	TGTGCCAGCAGCTTCCTTGGGGGGAGCTCCTACGAGCAGTACTTC
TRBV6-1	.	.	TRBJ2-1	CASHKGGASGEQFF	TGTGCCAGCCATAAAGGGGGGGCGTCAGGGGAGCAGTTCTTC
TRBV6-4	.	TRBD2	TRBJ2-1	CASSDSKREGVNEQFF	TGTGCCAGCAGTGACTCTAAGCGGGAGGGGGTAAATGAGCAGTTCTTC
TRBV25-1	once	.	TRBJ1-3	CASSASGSRSGNTIYF	TGTGCCAGCAGTGCCTCAGGGTCTCGATCTGGAAACACCATATATTTT
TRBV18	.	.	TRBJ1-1	CASSPFTTRDTEAFF	TGTGCCAGCTCACCATTTACGACAAGGGACACTGAAGCTTTCTTT
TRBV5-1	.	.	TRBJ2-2	CASSSPAGELFF	TGCGCCAGCAGCTCACCCGCCGGGGAGCTGTTTTTT
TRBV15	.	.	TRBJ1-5	CATSRDKGYNQPQHF	TGTGCCACCAGCAGAGACAAAGGTTACAATCAGCCCCAGCATTTT
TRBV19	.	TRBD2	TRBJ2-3	CASRASGQGTDTQYF	TGTGCCAGTAGAGCTAGCGGGCAGGGCACAGATACGCAGTATTTT
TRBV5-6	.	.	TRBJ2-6	CASSPVSGANVLTF	TGTGCCAGCAGCCCAGTCTCTGGGGCCAACGTCCTGACTTTC
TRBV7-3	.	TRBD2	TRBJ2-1	CASSLTSGSWGEQFF	TGTGCCAGCAGCTTGACTAGCGGGAGTTGGGGTGAGCAGTTCTTC
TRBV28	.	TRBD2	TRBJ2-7	CASSSPFSGAAYEQYF	TGTGCCAGCAGTTCCCCCTTTAGCGGGGCCGCCTACGAGCAGTACTTC
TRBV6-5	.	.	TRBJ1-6	CASSYGFTKNSPLHF	TGTGCCAGCAGTTACGGGTTTACCAAAAATTCACCCCTCCACTTT
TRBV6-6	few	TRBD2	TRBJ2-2	CASTSRLAGGIGELFF	TGTGCCAGCACTTCGAGGCTAGCGGGGGGTATCGGGGAGCTGTTTTTT
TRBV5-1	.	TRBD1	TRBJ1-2	CASSSSGTGSFGYTF	TGCGCCAGCAGTTCTTCCGGGACAGGGTCGTTTGGCTACACCTTC
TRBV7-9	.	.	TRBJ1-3	CASSLVGRADSGNTIYF	TGTGCCAGCAGCTTAGTCGGCAGGGCTGACTCTGGAAACACCATATATTTT